This TCR beta chain comes out of a study of vaccination and CD4 T cells after COVID-19. Treatment of the sample: roughly 10-day PBMC culture with coronavirus spike peptide pools or control peptides (ViraFEST assay). ViraFEST relied on peptide pools to expand antigen-specific T cells; the TCRs were sequenced afterward. Oncomine TCR Beta short-read sequencing was applied to DNA from cultured CD4+ T cells. TCRdb re-called the PCR reads with MiXCR, one entry per CDR3 protein. The sample records 1,700 or so distinct CDR3 sequences, about 74% being singletons. In its sample, this clonotype was seen once. The antigen remains undetermined. In germline, CDR1 is DFQATT, CDR2 SNEGSKA (reference sequence). V was pared by 5 bases and J by 2 bases, with 2 bases of the junction left unmatched. CDR3 length equals 12 residues.

This sequence was found in a human donor who had recovered from COVID-19. The chain uses TRBV20-1 and TRBJ1-2; 7 bases fit TRBD1. This specimen consisted of CD4+ T cells from blood, cultured in vitro, obtained after SARS-CoV-2 vaccination. The CDR3 is CSAGTDNYGYTF. The DNA for the CDR3 is TGCAGTGCTGGGACAGACAACTATGGCTACACCTTC.